The 2 T cell receptor beta chains reported below all come from one sample, sequenced in a study of blood T cell repertoires in COVID-19. Produced via immunoSEQ multiplex PCR; TCRdb's table is partial and in-frame only. The sample yields a few hundred thousand clones, around 83% seen once. The sequenced sample was peripheral blood. The receptors derive from a woman of 80 years or more with COVID-19, enrolled during active disease.

V gene TRBV7-8 combines with J gene TRBJ1-4; D might be TRBD1 (5 bases). CDR3 size: 15 residues. V was pared by 1 base and J by 8 bases, with 14 bases between. CDR1 is SGHVS, CDR2 FQNEAQ, per germline. The CDR3 loop is CASSLGSQGGEKLFF. The CDR3 nucleotides read TGTGCCAGCAGCTTAGGCAGCCAGGGCGGCGAAAAACTGTTTTTT.

As to this clone: Other DNA sequences in this sample translate to the same CDR3. The rearrangement uses TRBV5-1 and TRBJ2-2, with D possibly TRBD1 on 6 matching bases. V was trimmed by 2 bases and J by 1 base, leaving 6 bases between them. This CDR3 has 14 residues. CDR1 and CDR2 from the germline V gene are SGHRS and YFSETQ. The CDR3 DNA follows: TGCGCCAGCAGCTTAGGGGGGAACACCGGGGAGCTGTTTTTT. Protein sequence: CASSLGGNTGELFF.